This is a list of T cell receptor beta chains from one sample in a study of neoadjuvant nivolumab and ipilimumab in lung cancer. Profiling relied on immunoSEQ multiplex PCR, and the TCRdb table lists in-frame clones only, not all of them. This table holds fewer than 35,000 clones, 92% found once. The sequenced sample was peripheral blood, obtained after neoadjuvant nivolumab, alone or with ipilimumab, at or shortly before surgery. The receptors were gathered from an adult with non-small cell lung cancer. Each CDR3 is given with its conserved first and last residue.

V gene	CDR3 protein
TRBV2	CASIKGTSGYEQYF
TRBV11-3	CASSPRSGDNTEAFF
TRBV5-1	CASSLTSGRAYEQYF
TRBV19	CASSRGEVRTEAFF
TRBV9	CASSPGPYNEQFF
TRBV12-5	CASADVAYGYTF
TRBV5-8	CASSLDYQPQHF
TRBV19	CASSQVGGTNTGELFF
TRBV21-1	CASSNPDRGRPYEQYF
TRBV5-4	CASSIDSGKLFF
TRBV5-1	CASSPTSGEGETQYF
TRBV11-3	CASSPNRGRSNEQFF
TRBV6-1	CASDDGYYGYTF
TRBV14	CASSHYHGQGEIYGYTF
TRBV5-1	CASRSLVDLTEAFF
TRBV7-3	CASSFRDGTQYF
TRBV10-3	CATGASTDTQYF
TRBV6-1	CASTPTRTVYEQYF
TRBV10-3	CAIWDEGDQPQHF
TRBV29-1	CSVGDREGREQYF
TRBV28	CASSLPGQGAYGNTIYF
TRBV19	CASSATGPYGYTF
TRBV5-6	CASSLRYEQYF
TRBV2	CASKENEGTVTQYF
TRBV6-5	CASSRTLGRYEQYF
TRBV2	CASSGPGLAGAGEQFF
TRBV11-2	CASSSASGVGDTQYF
TRBV20-1	CSAPDGPEAFF
TRBV7-9	CASSIDRGYEQYF